The 26 T cell receptor beta chains given below trace back to one sample, sequenced in a study of cytomegalovirus exposure and HLA in healthy donors. Profiling relied on immunoSEQ multiplex PCR, and the TCRdb table lists in-frame clones only, not all of them. The data contain some 170,000 clones, approximately 86% of them seen just once; the ten biggest clones take up 2% to 3%. Sequenced: PBMCs. The receptor set was obtained from a man between 18 and 29 years old in good health and CMV-seropositive.

The V call is TRBV10-3, the J call TRBJ1-1; TRBD1 agrees at 8 bases. The CDR3 totals 13 residues. Germline CDR1 and CDR2: ENHRY and SYGVKD. Trimming removed 9 bases from V and 2 bases from J; junction bases left unmatched: 5. The CDR3 DNA reads as TGTGCCATTGGACAGGGAGCTAACACTGAAGCTTTCTTT. This gives the protein CAIGQGANTEAFF.

This chain joins TRBV10-3 and TRBJ1-1, with TRBD1 matching over 9 bases. The length of the CDR3 is 13 residues. In germline, CDR1 is ENHRY, CDR2 SYGVKD. V dropped 8 bases and J dropped 2; count of bases not matched to a gene: 3. The CDR3 here is CAIGTGKNTEAFF. The CDR3 bases are TGTGCCATCGGGACAGGGAAAAACACTGAAGCTTTCTTT.

This chain connects TRBV9 to TRBJ2-2, with TRBD1 matching 8 bases. The CDR3 spans 15 residues. After removal of 4 bases from V and 6 bases from J, the junction contained 8 bases not matched to a gene. The germline CDR1 and CDR2 sequences are SGDLS and YYNGEE. The CDR3, as DNA: TGTGCCAGCAGCTATGGGACAGGACCGTCCGGGGAGCTGTTTTTT. Its translation is CASSYGTGPSGELFF.

This sequence joins TRBV7-2 and TRBJ2-2; 12 bases agree with TRBD2. Germline V CDR1 and CDR2: SGHTA, FQGNSA. V lost 6 bases to trimming and J lost 3 bases; unmatched junction nucleotides: 5. This CDR3 spans 16 amino acids. The CDR3 nucleotides are TGTGCCAGCAGTTGGACTAGCGGGACTGACACCGGGGAGCTGTTTTTT. This codes for CASSWTSGTDTGELFF.

This clone was observed a single time. V usage is TRBV5-1 and J usage is TRBJ2-5; D is unclear. The CDR3 runs to 13 residues. CDR1 and CDR2 (germline): SGHRS, YFSETQ. V lost 8 bases, J lost 1 base, and 12 bases lay in between. CDR3 DNA sequence: TGCGCCAGTCACTACGGTGGCCAAGAGACCCAGTACTTC. It is translated as CASHYGGQETQYF.

V is TRBV2 and J is TRBJ2-1; perhaps TRBD2 as D (6 bases). V lost 2 bases and J 8 bases, leaving 7 bases between the germline ends. This CDR3 has 12 amino acids. The germline gives CDR1 SNHLY, CDR2 FYNNEI. The CDR3 spells CASSESGDEQFF. In nucleotides, the CDR3 is TGTGCCAGCAGTGAATCGGGGGATGAGCAGTTCTTC.

The chain is built from TRBV19 and TRBJ2-1; 11 nucleotides align to TRBD2. The J segment lost 2 bases and the V segment lost 5 bases, leaving 5 bases of the junction unmatched. From germline, CDR1 is LNHDA and CDR2 SQIVND (reference sequence). The CDR3 is made up of 16 amino acids. The CDR3 region is CASSSIAGGAYNEQFF. The DNA of the CDR3 is TGTGCCAGTAGTTCCATAGCGGGAGGGGCCTACAATGAGCAGTTCTTC.

This clone was seen only a few times. The chain is built from TRBV6-5 and TRBJ1-6; D ambiguous. The CDR3 is made up of 12 amino acids. From germline, CDR1 is MNHEY and CDR2 SVGAGI. Between the trimmed V and J ends, which lost 3 bases and 14 bases, there was a span of 11 bases. Here the CDR3 reads CASSYLVGALHF. CDR3 bases: TGTGCCAGCAGTTATTTGGTCGGAGCCCTCCACTTT.

The CDR3 is CSVASGGDNEQFF. CDR3 sequence (DNA): TGCAGCGTTGCAAGCGGGGGGGACAATGAGCAGTTCTTC. J is TRBJ2-1 and V is TRBV29-1, with 10 bases matching TRBD2. Trimming at V came to 4 bases and at J to 5 bases, leaving 2 bases not matched to a gene. Germline V gene lookup returns CDR1 SQVTM and CDR2 ANQGSEA. This CDR3 region has 13 residues.

This clone was recorded once. The chain joins TRBV11-2 to TRBJ1-1; D gene ambiguous. Germline-derived CDR1 and CDR2 are SGHAT and FQNNGV. This CDR3 spans 12 amino acids. Trimming cost V 5 bases and J 6 bases, with 10 bases left between them. CDR3 DNA sequence: TGTGCCAGCAGCACCGCCGGGGCTGAAGCTTTCTTT. Translated, it gives CASSTAGAEAFF.

The chain has TRBV7-2 and TRBJ2-7; 7 positions match TRBD2. V was pared by 5 bases and J by 6 bases, with 10 bases of the junction left unmatched. The germline V gene has CDR1 SGHTA and CDR2 FQGNSA. CDR3 length equals 14 residues. This CDR3 is CASSALSWGGEQYF. CDR3 DNA: TGTGCCAGCAGCGCCCTTTCTTGGGGGGGCGAGCAGTACTTC.

This rearrangement joins TRBV28 to TRBJ2-3; TRBD1 matches 8 bases. Germline V gene lookup returns CDR1 MDHEN and CDR2 SYDVKM. There are 16 residues in the CDR3. V gave up 5 bases and J gave up 4 bases; unmatched junction bases: 11. Here the CDR3 reads CASSPRTGQVPDTQYF. The CDR3, as DNA: TGTGCCAGCAGTCCTCGGACAGGGCAGGTTCCAGATACGCAGTATTTT.

Only a few counts were recorded for this clone. V gene TRBV5-6 combines with J gene TRBJ1-6, with D possibly matching TRBD1 (5 bases). CDR3 length: 16 amino acids. V was cut by 2 bases and J by 9 bases, with 18 bases left in between. Germline V CDR1 and CDR2: SGHDT, YYEEEE. The CDR3 is CASSFRGAGSSSPLHF. CDR3 nucleotide sequence: TGTGCCAGCAGCTTTCGCGGGGCTGGAAGTAGTTCACCCCTCCACTTT.

The chain links TRBV27 to TRBJ1-1; D is unresolved. CDR1 MNHEY and CDR2 SMNVEV come from the germline V gene (reference sequence). This CDR3 has 14 amino acids. Trimming removed 0 bases at V and 1 base at J, with 6 bases between. The CDR3: CASSLSRRNTEAFF. CDR3 nucleotides: TGTGCCAGCAGTTTATCCCGCAGGAACACTGAAGCTTTCTTT.

The chain links TRBV18 to TRBJ2-2; D unresolved. Between the trimmed V and J ends, which lost 4 bases and 5 bases, there was a span of 17 bases. Germline CDR1 reads KGHSH; CDR2 reads LQKENI. This CDR3 has 16 amino acids. The CDR3 is CASSLTGSFGTGELFF. CDR3 nucleotides: TGTGCCAGCTCACTTACCGGGTCCTTCGGGACCGGGGAGCTGTTTTTT.

The chain is built from TRBV11-3 and TRBJ2-1; perhaps TRBD2 as D (5 bases). V lost 0 bases, J lost 15 bases, and 12 bases lay in between. Per the germline V gene, CDR1 is SGHNT and CDR2 is YENEEA. The CDR3 is 12 amino acids. Here the CDR3 reads CASSLDGISPFF. In nucleotides, the CDR3 is TGTGCCAGCAGCTTAGACGGGATATCCCCGTTCTTC.

The chain employs TRBV4-3 and TRBJ2-7; D is unclear. V gave up 3 bases and J gave up 2 bases, with 8 bases separating them. The CDR3 sequence is 13 residues long. The germline V gene encodes CDR1 LGHNA and CDR2 YSLEER. Written as DNA, the CDR3 is TGCGCCAGCAGCCATACAGTGACCTACGAGCAGTACTTC. It yields the protein CASSHTVTYEQYF.

The rearrangement uses TRBV7-2 and TRBJ1-1; D remains ambiguous. The CDR3 is made up of 13 amino acids. With 2 bases removed from V and 6 bases from J, the gap between germline ends came to 10 bases. Germline values: CDR1 SGHTA, CDR2 FQGNSA. The CDR3 DNA sequence: TGTGCCAGCAGCTTAAACAGCCTCCCTGAAGCTTTCTTT. This gives the protein CASSLNSLPEAFF.

The rearrangement links TRBV7-9 to TRBJ1-2; 9 bases fit TRBD1. CDR1 is SEHNR and CDR2 is FQNEAQ in the germline V gene (reference sequence). Trimming cost V 6 bases and J 8 bases; bases outside gene matches: 13. This CDR3 spans 15 amino acids. The CDR3 loop is CASSSGTGLVWGYTF. The CDR3, as DNA: TGTGCCAGCAGTTCCGGGACAGGGTTGGTTTGGGGCTACACCTTC.

The chain couples TRBV7-2 to TRBJ1-5; 9 nucleotides agree with TRBD1. The germline gives CDR1 SGHTA, CDR2 FQGNSA. Trimming at V came to 4 bases and at J to 4 bases, leaving 5 bases not matched to a gene. The CDR3 consists of 15 residues. The CDR3 DNA sequence: TGTGCCAGCAGCTCAGGGGGACAGGGAAATCAGCCCCAGCATTTT. Its translation is CASSSGGQGNQPQHF. Full variable domain (missing parts from reference TRBV7-2 and TRBJ1-5): GAGVSQSPSNKVTEKGKDVELRCDPISGHTALYWYRQSLGQGLEFLIYFQGNSAPDKSGLPSDRFSAERTGGSVSTLTIQRTQQEDSAVYLCASSSGGQGNQPQHFGDGTRLSIL.

V and J are TRBV19 and TRBJ1-1; 7 nucleotides line up with TRBD1. This CDR3 is 15 amino acids long. J lost 4 bases, V lost 4 bases, and 9 bases had no gene match. Germline values: CDR1 LNHDA, CDR2 SQIVND (reference sequence). The CDR3 loop reads CASSTKTGVATEAFF. The CDR3 nucleotides read TGTGCCAGTAGTACCAAAACAGGGGTGGCCACTGAAGCTTTCTTT.

This clone turned up a few times. V gene TRBV18 combines with J gene TRBJ2-3, with 7 bases aligning to TRBD2. J gave up 5 bases and V 3 bases, and 8 bases lay outside the gene matches. This CDR3 has 15 residues. Germline CDR1 is KGHSH and CDR2 is LQKENI. The CDR3 DNA is TGTGCCAGCTCACCTGGGACGGGCGGGGGAGATACGCAGTATTTT. Amino acid sequence: CASSPGTGGGDTQYF. Full variable domain (missing parts from reference TRBV18 and TRBJ2-3): NAGVMQNPRHLVRRRGQEARLRCSPMKGHSHVYWYRQLPEEGLKFMVYLQKENIIDESGMPKERFSAEFPKEGPSILRIQQVVRGDSAAYFCASSPGTGGGDTQYFGPGTRLTVL.

This chain's CDR3 is CASSVAVRSGANVLTF. CDR3 DNA: TGTGCCAGCAGCGTAGCTGTGAGATCTGGGGCCAACGTCCTGACTTTC. The chain links TRBV9 to TRBJ2-6; D is uncertain. Germline lookup yields CDR1 SGDLS and CDR2 YYNGEE. The length of the CDR3 is 16 residues. The V and J ends lost 0 bases and 1 base respectively, with 8 bases between them.

The CDR3 loop is CASSLQDRGEGYTF. CDR3 sequence (DNA): TGTGCCAGCAGCTTACAGGACAGGGGAGAAGGCTACACCTTC. The chain carries TRBV7-3 and TRBJ1-2; TRBD1 matches at 9 bases. This CDR3 is built from 14 residues. Losses at the gene ends were 2 bases for V and 8 bases for J; bases not matched to a gene: 6. Germline V lookup: CDR1 SGHTA, CDR2 FQGTGA.

J is TRBJ2-3 and V is TRBV27; D unclear. Looked up from germline, CDR1 is MNHEY and CDR2 is SMNVEV (reference sequence). The V end was cut by 3 bases, the J end by 6 bases, with 10 bases between. The CDR3 length is 13 residues. CDR3 in DNA: TGTGCCAGCAGTTTCTACCCGAGGGATACGCAGTATTTT. It specifies CASSFYPRDTQYF.

Regarding this clone: Additional DNA sequences in this sample encode the identical CDR3. The genes are TRBV25-1 and TRBJ2-6; D gene uncertain. The CDR3 sequence is 13 residues long. Per the germline V gene, CDR1 is MGHDK and CDR2 is SYGVNS. Trimming shortened V by 6 bases and J by 2 bases, and 5 bases separated the two germline ends. For the CDR3, the DNA is TGTGCCAGCAGACCTACTGGGGCCAACGTCCTGACTTTC. Its protein product is CASRPTGANVLTF.